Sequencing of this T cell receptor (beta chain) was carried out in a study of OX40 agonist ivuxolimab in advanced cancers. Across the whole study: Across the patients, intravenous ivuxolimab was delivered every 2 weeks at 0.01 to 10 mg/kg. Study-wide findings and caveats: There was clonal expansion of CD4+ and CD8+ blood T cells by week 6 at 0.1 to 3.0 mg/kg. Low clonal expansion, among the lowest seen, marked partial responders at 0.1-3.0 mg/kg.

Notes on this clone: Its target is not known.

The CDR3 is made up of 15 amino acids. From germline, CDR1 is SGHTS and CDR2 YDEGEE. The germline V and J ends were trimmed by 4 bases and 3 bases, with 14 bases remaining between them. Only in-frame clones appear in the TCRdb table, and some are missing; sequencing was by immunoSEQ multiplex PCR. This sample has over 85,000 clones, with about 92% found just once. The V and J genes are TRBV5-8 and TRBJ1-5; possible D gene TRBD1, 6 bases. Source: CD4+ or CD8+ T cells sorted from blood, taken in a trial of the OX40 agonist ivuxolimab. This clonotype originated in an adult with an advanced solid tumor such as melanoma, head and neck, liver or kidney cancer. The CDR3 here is CASSQTGTNNQPQHF. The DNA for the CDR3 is TGTGCCAGCAGCCAAACTGGGACAAACAATCAGCCCCAGCATTTT.